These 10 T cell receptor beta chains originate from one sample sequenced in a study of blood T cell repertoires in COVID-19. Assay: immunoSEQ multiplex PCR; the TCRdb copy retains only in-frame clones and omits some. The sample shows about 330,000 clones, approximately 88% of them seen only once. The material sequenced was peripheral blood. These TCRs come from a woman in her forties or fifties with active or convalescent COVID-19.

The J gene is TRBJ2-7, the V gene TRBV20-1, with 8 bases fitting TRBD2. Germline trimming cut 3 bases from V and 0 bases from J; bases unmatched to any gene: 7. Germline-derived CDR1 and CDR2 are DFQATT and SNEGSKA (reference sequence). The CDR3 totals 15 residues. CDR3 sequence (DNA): TGCAGTGCTAGTGGGGGCGGGGGGCCCTCCTACGAGCAGTACTTC. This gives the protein CSASGGGGPSYEQYF.

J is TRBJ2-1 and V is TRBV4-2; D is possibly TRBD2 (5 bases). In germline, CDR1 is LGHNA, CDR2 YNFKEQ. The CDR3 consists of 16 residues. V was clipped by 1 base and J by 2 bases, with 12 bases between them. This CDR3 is CASSQVKSGTYNEQFF. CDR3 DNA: TGTGCCAGCAGCCAAGTGAAGTCCGGGACCTACAATGAGCAGTTCTTC.

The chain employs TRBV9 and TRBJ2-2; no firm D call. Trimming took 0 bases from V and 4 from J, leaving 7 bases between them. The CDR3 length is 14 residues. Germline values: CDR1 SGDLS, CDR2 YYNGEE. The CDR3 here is CASSVDPITGELFF. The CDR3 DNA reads TGTGCCAGCAGCGTAGACCCTATCACCGGGGAGCTGTTTTTT. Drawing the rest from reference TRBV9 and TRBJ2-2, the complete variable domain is DSGVTQTPKHLITATGQRVTLRCSPRSGDLSVYWYQQSLDQGLQFLIQYYNGEERAKGNILERFSAQQFPDLHSELNLSSLELGDSALYFCASSVDPITGELFFGEGSRLTVL.

The CDR3: CATSTGTGDFYGYTF. The CDR3 DNA sequence: TGTGCCACCAGCACCGGGACAGGGGATTTTTATGGCTACACCTTC. The rearrangement links TRBV15 to TRBJ1-2; 10 nucleotides match TRBD1. CDR1 and CDR2 from the germline V gene are LNHNV and YYDKDF (reference sequence). V shed 4 bases and J 5 bases; nucleotides not matched to a gene: 7. The CDR3 totals 15 residues.

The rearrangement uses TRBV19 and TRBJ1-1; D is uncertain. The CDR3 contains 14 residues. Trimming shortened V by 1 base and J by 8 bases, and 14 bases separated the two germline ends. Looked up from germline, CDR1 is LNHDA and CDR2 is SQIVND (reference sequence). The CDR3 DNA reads TGTGCCAGTAGTATAGGAGCGGGGAGCAGCGAAGCTTTCTTT. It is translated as CASSIGAGSSEAFF. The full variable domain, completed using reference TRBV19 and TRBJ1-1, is DGGITQSPKYLFRKEGQNVTLSCEQNLNHDAMYWYRQDPGQGLRLIYYSQIVNDFQKGDIAEGYSVSREKKESFPLTVTSAQKNPTAFYLCASSIGAGSSEAFFGQGTRLTVV.

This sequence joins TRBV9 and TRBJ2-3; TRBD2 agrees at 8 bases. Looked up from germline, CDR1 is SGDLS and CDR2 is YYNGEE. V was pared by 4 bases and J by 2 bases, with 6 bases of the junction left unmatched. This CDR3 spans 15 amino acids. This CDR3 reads CASSPRGGNTDTQYF. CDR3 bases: TGTGCCAGCAGCCCCCGCGGGGGGAACACAGATACGCAGTATTTT.

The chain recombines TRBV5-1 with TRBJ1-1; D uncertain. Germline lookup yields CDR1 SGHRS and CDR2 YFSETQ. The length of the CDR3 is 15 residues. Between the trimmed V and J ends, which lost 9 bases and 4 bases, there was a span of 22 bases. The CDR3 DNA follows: TGCGCCACCCGCGGTTTAGATATGTCGGGCACTGAAGCTTTCTTT. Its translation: CATRGLDMSGTEAFF.

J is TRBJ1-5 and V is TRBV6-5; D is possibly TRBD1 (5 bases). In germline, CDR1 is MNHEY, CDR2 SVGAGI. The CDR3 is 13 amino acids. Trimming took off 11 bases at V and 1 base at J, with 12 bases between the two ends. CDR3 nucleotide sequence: TGTGCCTCCAGGGTGGACAGCAATCAGCCCCAGCATTTT. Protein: CASRVDSNQPQHF.

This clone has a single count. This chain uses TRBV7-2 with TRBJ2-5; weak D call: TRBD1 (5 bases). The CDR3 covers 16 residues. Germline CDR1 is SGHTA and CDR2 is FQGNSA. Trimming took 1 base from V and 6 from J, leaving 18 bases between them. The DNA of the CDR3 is TGTGCCAGCAGCTTAGTTGATTGGTCAGGGTGGAAGACCCAGTACTTC. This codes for CASSLVDWSGWKTQYF.

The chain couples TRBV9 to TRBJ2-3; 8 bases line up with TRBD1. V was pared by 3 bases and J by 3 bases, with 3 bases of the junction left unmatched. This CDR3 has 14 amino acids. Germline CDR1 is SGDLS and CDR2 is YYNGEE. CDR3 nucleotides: TGTGCCAGCAGCGATCAGGGGGCAACAGATACGCAGTATTTT. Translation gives CASSDQGATDTQYF. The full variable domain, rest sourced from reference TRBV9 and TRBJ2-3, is DSGVTQTPKHLITATGQRVTLRCSPRSGDLSVYWYQQSLDQGLQFLIQYYNGEERAKGNILERFSAQQFPDLHSELNLSSLELGDSALYFCASSDQGATDTQYFGPGTRLTVL.